This TCR beta chain was recorded in a study of T cell changes during pregnancy in multiple sclerosis. This CDR3 has 14 amino acids. Trimming removed 2 bases from V and 11 bases from J; junction bases left unmatched: 10. Germline-derived CDR1 and CDR2 are MNHEY and SMNVEV (reference sequence). Only in-frame clones appear in the TCRdb table, and some are missing; sequencing was by immunoSEQ multiplex PCR. The sample records around 46,000 clones, 75% to 90% being singletons. The chain has TRBV27 and TRBJ2-5; TRBD1 aligns across 8 bases. This sample comprised CD8+ T cells from peripheral blood mononuclear cells, obtained in the second trimester of pregnancy. The TCR was taken from a female donor with multiple sclerosis, enrolled in a pregnancy study. For the CDR3, the DNA is TGTGCCAGCAGTTTAAGGACAGGGAATTGGGAGCAGTACTTC. It yields the protein CASSLRTGNWEQYF.